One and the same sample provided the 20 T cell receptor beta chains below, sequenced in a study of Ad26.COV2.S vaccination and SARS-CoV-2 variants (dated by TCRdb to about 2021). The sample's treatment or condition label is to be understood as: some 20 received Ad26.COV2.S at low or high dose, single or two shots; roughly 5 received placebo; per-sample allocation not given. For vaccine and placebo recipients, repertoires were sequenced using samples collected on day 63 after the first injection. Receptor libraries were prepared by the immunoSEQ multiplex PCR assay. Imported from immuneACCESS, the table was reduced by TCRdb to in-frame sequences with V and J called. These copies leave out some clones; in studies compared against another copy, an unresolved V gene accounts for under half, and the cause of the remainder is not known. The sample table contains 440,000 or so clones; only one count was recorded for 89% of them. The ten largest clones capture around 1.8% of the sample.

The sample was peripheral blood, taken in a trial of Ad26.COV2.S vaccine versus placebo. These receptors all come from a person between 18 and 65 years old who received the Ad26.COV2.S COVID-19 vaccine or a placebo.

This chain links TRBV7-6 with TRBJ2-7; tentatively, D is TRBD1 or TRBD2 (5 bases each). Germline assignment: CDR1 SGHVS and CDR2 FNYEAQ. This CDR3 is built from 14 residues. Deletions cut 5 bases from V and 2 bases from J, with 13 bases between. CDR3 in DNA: TGTGCCAGCAGCCGTGGGACCGCCGCCTACGAGCAGTACTTC. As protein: CASSRGTAAYEQYF.

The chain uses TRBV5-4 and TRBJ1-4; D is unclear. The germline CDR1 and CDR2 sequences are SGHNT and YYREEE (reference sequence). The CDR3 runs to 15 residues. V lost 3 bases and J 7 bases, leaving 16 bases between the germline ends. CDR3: CASSSSLGLGEKLFF. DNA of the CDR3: TGTGCCAGCAGCTCGAGCCTAGGGTTGGGTGAAAAACTGTTTTTT.

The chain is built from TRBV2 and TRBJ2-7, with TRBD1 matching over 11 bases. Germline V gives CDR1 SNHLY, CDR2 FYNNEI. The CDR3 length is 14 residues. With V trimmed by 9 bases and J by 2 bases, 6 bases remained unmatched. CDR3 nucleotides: TGTGCCAGTCAACCGGGACAGGGGGCCTACGAGCAGTACTTC. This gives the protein CASQPGQGAYEQYF. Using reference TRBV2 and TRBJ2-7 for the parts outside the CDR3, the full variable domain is EPEVTQTPSHQVTQMGQEVILRCVPISNHLYFYWYRQILGQKVEFLVSFYNNEISEKSEIFDDQFSVERPDGSNFTLKIRSTKLEDSAMYFCASQPGQGAYEQYFGPGTRLTVT.

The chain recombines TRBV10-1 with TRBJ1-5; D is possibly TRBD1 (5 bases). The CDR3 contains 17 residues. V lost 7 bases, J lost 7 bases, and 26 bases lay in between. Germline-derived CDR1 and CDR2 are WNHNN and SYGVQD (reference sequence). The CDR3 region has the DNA TGCGCCAGCACGGGCCCGGAGGGGACCACCGGGGGACAGCCCCAGCATTTT. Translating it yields CASTGPEGTTGGQPQHF.

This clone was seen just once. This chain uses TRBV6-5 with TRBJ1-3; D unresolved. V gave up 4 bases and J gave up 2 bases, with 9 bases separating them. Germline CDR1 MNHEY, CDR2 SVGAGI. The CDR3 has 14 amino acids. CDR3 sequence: CASSSELAGNTIYF. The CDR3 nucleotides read TGTGCCAGCAGTTCAGAGTTAGCTGGAAACACCATATATTTT.

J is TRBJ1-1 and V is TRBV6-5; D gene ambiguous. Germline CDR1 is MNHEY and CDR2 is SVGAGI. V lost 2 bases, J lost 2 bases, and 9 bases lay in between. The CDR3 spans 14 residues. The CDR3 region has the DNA TGTGCCAGCAGTTACCAAAACATTAACACTGAAGCTTTCTTT. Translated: CASSYQNINTEAFF.

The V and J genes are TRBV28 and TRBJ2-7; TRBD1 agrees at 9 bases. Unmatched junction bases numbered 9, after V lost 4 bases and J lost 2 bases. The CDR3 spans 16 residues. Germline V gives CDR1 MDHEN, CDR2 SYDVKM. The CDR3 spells CASSYLPGQGPYEQYF. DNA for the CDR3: TGTGCCAGCAGTTATCTACCGGGACAGGGTCCCTACGAGCAGTACTTC.

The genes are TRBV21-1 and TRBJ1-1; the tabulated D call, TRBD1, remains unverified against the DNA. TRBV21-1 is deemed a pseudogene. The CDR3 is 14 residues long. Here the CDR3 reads CASKPDGGQSEAFF. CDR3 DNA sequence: TGTGCCAGCAAACCGGATGGGGGACAGTCTGAAGCTTTCTTT.

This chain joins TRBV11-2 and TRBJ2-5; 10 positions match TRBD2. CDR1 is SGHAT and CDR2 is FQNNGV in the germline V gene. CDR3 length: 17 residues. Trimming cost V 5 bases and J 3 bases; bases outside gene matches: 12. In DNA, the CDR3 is TGTGCCAGCAGCGAAAACCCGGGACTAGCGAAAAAAGAGACCCAGTACTTC. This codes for CASSENPGLAKKETQYF.

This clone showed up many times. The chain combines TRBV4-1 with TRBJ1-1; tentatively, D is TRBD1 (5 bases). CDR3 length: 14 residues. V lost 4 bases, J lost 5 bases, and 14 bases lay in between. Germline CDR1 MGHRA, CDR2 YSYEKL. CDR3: CASSPREGGTEAFF. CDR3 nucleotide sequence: TGCGCCAGCAGCCCCAGGGAGGGTGGAACTGAAGCTTTCTTT.

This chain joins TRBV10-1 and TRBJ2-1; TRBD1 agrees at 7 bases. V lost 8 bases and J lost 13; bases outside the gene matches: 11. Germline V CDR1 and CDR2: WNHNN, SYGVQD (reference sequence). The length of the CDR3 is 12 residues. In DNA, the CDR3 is TGCGCCAGCGGTCCGACAGGGCAAGGACAGTTCTTC. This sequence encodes CASGPTGQGQFF.

DNA of the CDR3: TGTGCCAGCAGCTTAGGTCGCAGCTCCGGCAACGAGCAGTACTTC. Encoded protein: CASSLGRSSGNEQYF. V usage is TRBV7-2 and J usage is TRBJ2-7; D gene ambiguous. Germline CDR1 and CDR2: SGHTA and FQGNSA. The CDR3 has 15 residues. V shed 1 base and J shed 5 bases, with 15 bases lying between them.

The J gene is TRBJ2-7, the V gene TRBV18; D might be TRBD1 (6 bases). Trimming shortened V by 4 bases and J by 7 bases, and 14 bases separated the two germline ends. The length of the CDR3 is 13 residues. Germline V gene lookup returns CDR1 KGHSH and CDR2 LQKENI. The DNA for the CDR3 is TGTGCCAGCTCACGGACACAGGGTGGGGAGCAGTACTTC. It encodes CASSRTQGGEQYF. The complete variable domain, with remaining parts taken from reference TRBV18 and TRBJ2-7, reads NAGVMQNPRHLVRRRGQEARLRCSPMKGHSHVYWYRQLPEEGLKFMVYLQKENIIDESGMPKERFSAEFPKEGPSILRIQQVVRGDSAAYFCASSRTQGGEQYFGPGTRLTVT.

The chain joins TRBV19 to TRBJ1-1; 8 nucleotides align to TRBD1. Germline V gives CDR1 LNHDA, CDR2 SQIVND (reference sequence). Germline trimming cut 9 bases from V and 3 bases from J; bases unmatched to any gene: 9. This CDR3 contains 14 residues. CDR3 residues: CASGRDRPYTEAFF. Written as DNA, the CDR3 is TGTGCCAGCGGAAGGGACAGGCCTTACACTGAAGCTTTCTTT.

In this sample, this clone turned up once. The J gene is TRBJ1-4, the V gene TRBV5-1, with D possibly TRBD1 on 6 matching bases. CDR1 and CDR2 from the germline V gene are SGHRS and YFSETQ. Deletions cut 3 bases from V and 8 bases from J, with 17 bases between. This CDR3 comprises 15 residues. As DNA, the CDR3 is TGCGCCAGCAGCTGGGGGCCAGGAGGGGAGGAAAAACTGTTTTTT. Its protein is CASSWGPGGEEKLFF.

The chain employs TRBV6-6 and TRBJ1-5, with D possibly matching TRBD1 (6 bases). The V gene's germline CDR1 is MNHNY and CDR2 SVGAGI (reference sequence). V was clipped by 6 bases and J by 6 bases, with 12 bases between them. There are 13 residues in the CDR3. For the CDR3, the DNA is TGTGCCAGCAGCCCTAGAGGGGGTCAGCCCCAGCATTTT. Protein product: CASSPRGGQPQHF.

The CDR3 nucleotides read TGTGCCAGCTCACCACCGAGACAGCCCGTGGACAATGAGCAGTTCTTC. It translates to CASSPPRQPVDNEQFF. The genes are TRBV18 and TRBJ2-1; D is perhaps TRBD1 (5 bases). The germline gives CDR1 KGHSH, CDR2 LQKENI. The CDR3 runs to 16 residues. Trimming removed 0 bases from V and 5 bases from J, with 14 bases in between.

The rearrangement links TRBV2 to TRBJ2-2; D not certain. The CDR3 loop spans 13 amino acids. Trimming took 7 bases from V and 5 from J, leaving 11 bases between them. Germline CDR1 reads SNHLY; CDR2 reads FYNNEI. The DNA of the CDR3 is TGTGCCAGCACAGCAGGAGAGACCGGGGAGCTGTTTTTT. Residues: CASTAGETGELFF.

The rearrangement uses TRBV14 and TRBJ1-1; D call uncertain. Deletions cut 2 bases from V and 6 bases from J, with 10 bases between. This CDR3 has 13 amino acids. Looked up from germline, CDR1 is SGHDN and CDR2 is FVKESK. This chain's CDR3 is CASSQSLISEAFF. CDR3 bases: TGTGCCAGCAGCCAATCACTAATCTCTGAAGCTTTCTTT.

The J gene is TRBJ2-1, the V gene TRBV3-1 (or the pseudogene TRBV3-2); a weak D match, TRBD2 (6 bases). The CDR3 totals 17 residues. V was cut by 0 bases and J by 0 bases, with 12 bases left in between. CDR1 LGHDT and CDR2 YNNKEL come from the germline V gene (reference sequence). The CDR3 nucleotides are TGTGCCAGCAGCCAAGAGAAGGGACTTGCCTCCTACAATGAGCAGTTCTTC. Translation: CASSQEKGLASYNEQFF.